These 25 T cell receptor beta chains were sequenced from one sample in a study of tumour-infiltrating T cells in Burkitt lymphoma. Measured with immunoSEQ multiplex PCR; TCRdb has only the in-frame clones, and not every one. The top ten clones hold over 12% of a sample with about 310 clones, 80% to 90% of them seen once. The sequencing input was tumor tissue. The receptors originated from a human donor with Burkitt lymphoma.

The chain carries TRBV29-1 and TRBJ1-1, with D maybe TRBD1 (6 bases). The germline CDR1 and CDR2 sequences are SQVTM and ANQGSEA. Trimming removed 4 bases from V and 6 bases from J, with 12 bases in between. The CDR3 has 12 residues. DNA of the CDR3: TGCAGCGTTGGGGGGCGGGGGGCTGAAGCTTTCTTT. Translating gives CSVGGRGAEAFF.

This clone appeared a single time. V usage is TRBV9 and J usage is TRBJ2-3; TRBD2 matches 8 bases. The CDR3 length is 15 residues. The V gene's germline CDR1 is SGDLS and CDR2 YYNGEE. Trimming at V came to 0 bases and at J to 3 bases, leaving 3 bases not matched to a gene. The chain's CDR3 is CASSVEAGETDTQYF. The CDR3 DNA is TGTGCCAGCAGCGTAGAAGCGGGAGAGACAGATACGCAGTATTTT.

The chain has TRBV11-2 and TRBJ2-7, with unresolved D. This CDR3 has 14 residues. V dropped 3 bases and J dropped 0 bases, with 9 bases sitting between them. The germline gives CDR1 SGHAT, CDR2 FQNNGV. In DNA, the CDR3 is TGTGCCAGCAGCTTTAATGGCCCCTCCTACGAGCAGTACTTC. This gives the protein CASSFNGPSYEQYF.

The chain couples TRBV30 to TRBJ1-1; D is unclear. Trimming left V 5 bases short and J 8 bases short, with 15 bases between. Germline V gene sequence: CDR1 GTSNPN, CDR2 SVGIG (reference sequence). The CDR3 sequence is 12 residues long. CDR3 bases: TGTGCCTGGGGCCGGGAGAGAAGAGAAGCTTTCTTT. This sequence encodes CAWGRERREAFF. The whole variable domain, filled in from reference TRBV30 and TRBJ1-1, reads SQTIHQWPATLVQPVGSPLSLECTVEGTSNPNLYWYRQAAGRGLQLLFYSVGIGQISSEVPQNLSASRPQDRQFILSSKKLLLSDSGFYLCAWGRERREAFFGQGTRLTVV.

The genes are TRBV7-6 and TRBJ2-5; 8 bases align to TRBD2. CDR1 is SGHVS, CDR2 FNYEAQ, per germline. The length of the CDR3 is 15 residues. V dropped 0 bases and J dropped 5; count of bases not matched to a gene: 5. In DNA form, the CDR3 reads TGTGCCAGCAGCTTAGCTGGCGGGAGGAGGGAGACCCAGTACTTC. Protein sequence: CASSLAGGRRETQYF.

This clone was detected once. CDR3 DNA: TGCAGCGTGATGGGACTAGCGGAATACGAGCAGTACTTC. It is translated as CSVMGLAEYEQYF. The chain joins TRBV29-1 to TRBJ2-7, with 11 positions matching TRBD2. From germline, CDR1 is SQVTM and CDR2 ANQGSEA. V lost 6 bases to trimming and J lost 4 bases; unmatched junction nucleotides: 5. The CDR3 totals 13 residues.

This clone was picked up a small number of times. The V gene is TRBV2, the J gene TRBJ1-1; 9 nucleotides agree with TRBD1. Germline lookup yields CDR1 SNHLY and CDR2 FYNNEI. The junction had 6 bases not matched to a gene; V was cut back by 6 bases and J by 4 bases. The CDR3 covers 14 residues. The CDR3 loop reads CASSGQGWGTEAFF. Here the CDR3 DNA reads TGTGCCAGCAGCGGACAGGGGTGGGGCACTGAAGCTTTCTTT.

CDR3 sequence (DNA): TGTGCCAGCAGCCCGGGACAGGGCTATGGCTACACCTTC. Residues: CASSPGQGYGYTF. The chain employs TRBV7-3 and TRBJ1-2, with 9 bases identical to TRBD1. The J segment lost 4 bases and the V segment lost 5 bases, leaving 2 bases of the junction unmatched. This CDR3 region has 13 residues. CDR1 and CDR2 from the germline V gene are SGHTA and FQGTGA. Drawing the rest from reference TRBV7-3 and TRBJ1-2, the complete variable domain is GAGVSQTPSNKVTEKGKYVELRCDPISGHTALYWYRQSLGQGPEFLIYFQGTGAADDSGLPNDRFFAVRPEGSVSTLKIQRTERGDSAVYLCASSPGQGYGYTFGSGTRLTVV.

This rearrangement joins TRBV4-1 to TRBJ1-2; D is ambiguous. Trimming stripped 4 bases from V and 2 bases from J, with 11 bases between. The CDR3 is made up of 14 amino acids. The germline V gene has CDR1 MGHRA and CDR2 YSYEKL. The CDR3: CASSRLGGNYGYTF. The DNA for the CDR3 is TGCGCCAGCAGCCGACTCGGAGGCAACTATGGCTACACCTTC.

CDR3 in DNA: TGTGCTAGTGGCCAGACAGGGGGCTCTGGAAACACCATATATTTT. Translation: CASGQTGGSGNTIYF. This chain links TRBV12-5 with TRBJ1-3, with 9 nucleotides matching TRBD1. V shed 6 bases and J 0 bases; nucleotides not matched to a gene: 3. Germline V gene lookup returns CDR1 LGHNT and CDR2 FRNRAP. This CDR3 has 15 amino acids.

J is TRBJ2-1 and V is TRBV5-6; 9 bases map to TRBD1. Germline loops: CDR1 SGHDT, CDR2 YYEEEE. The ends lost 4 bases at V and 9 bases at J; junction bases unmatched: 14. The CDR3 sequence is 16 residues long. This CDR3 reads CASSKWRDRVSGEQFF. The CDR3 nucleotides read TGTGCCAGCAGCAAATGGCGGGACAGGGTTTCGGGTGAGCAGTTCTTC.

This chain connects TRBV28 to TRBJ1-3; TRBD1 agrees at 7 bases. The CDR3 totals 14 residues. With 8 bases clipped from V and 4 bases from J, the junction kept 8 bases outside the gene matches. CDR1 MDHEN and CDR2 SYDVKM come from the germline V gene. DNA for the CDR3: TGTGCCAGCGTTCGACAGGGAACGGGAAACACCATATATTTT. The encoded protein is CASVRQGTGNTIYF. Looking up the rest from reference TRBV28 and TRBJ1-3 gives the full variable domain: DVKVTQSSRYLVKRTGEKVFLECVQDMDHENMFWYRQDPGLGLRLIYFSYDVKMKEKGDIPEGYSVSREKKERFSLILESASTNQTSMYLCASVRQGTGNTIYFGEGSWLTVV.

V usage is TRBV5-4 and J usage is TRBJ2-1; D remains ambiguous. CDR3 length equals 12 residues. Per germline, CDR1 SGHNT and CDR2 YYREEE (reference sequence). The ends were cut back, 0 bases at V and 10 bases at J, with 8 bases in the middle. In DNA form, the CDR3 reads TGTGCCAGCAGCTTGGATCGGGTCGAGCAGTTCTTC. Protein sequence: CASSLDRVEQFF.

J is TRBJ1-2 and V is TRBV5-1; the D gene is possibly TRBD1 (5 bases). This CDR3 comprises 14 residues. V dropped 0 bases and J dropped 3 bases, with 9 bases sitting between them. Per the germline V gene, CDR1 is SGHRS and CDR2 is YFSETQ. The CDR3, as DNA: TGCGCCAGCAGCTTGGGGACACCACACTATGGCTACACCTTC. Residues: CASSLGTPHYGYTF.

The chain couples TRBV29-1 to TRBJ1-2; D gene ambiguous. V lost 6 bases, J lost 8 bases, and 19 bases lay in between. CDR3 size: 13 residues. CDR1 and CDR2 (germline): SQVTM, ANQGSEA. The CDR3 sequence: CSVGPGGRRGYTF. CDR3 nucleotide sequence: TGCAGCGTAGGCCCCGGTGGCAGGAGGGGCTACACCTTC.

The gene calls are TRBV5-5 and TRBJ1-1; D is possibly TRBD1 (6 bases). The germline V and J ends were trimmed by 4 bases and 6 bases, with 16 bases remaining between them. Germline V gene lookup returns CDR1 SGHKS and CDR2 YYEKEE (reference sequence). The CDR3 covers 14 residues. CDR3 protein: CASSQGHTGAEAFF. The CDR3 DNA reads TGTGCCAGCAGCCAGGGACATACTGGCGCTGAAGCTTTCTTT.

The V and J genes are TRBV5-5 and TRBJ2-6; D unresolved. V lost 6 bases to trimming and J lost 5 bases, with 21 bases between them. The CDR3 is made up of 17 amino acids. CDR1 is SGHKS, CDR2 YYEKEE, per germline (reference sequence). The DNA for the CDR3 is TGTGCCAGCAACGCGTCTGTCTCGCACAGTCGGGCCAACGTCCTGACTTTC. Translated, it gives CASNASVSHSRANVLTF.

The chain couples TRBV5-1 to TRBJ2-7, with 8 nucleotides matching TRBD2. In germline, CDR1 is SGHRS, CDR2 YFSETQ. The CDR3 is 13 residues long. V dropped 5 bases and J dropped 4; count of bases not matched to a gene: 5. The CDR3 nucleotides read TGCGCCAGCAGACTAGCGGAGGTTTACGAGCAGTACTTC. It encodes CASRLAEVYEQYF.

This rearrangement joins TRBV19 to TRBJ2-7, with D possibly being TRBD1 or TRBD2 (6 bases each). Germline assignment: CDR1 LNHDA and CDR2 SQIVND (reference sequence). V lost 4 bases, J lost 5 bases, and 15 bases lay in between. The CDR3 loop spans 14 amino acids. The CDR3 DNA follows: TGTGCCAGTAGTAGGGGGGCAAGGATTGACGAGCAGTACTTC. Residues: CASSRGARIDEQYF.

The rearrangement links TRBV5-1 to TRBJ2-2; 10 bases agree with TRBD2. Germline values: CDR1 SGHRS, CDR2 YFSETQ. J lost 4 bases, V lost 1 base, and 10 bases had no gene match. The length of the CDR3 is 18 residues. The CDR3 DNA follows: TGCGCCAGCAGCTTGATGGGACTAGCGAGAGGGGCCACCGGGGAGCTGTTTTTT. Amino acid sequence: CASSLMGLARGATGELFF.

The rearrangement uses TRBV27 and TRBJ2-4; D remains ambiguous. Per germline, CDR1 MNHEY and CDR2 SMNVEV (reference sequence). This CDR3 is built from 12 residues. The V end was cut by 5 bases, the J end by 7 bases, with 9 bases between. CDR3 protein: CASSPARNIQYF. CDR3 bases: TGTGCCAGCAGTCCCGCCCGGAACATTCAGTACTTC.

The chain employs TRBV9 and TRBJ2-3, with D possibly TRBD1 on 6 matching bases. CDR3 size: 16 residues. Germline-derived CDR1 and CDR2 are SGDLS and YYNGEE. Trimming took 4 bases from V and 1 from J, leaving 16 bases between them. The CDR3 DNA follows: TGTGCCAGCAGCCCCTTGGGGGCGCGGGGCACAGATACGCAGTATTTT. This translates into CASSPLGARGTDTQYF.

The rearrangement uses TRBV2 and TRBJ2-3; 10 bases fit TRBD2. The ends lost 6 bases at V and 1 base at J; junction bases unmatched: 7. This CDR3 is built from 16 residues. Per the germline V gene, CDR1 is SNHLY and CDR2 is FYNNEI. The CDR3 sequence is CASRTSGWAGTDTQYF. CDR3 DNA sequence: TGTGCCAGCAGGACTAGCGGGTGGGCGGGCACAGATACGCAGTATTTT. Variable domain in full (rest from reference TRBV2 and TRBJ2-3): EPEVTQTPSHQVTQMGQEVILRCVPISNHLYFYWYRQILGQKVEFLVSFYNNEISEKSEIFDDQFSVERPDGSNFTLKIRSTKLEDSAMYFCASRTSGWAGTDTQYFGPGTRLTVL.

CDR3 sequence (DNA): TGTGCCAGTACTAAGCGGGGAAGCACAGATACGCAGTATTTT. The encoded protein is CASTKRGSTDTQYF. The chain couples TRBV19 to TRBJ2-3, with 7 bases matching TRBD2. The CDR3 totals 14 residues. Germline CDR1 LNHDA, CDR2 SQIVND (reference sequence). Trimming cost V 7 bases and J 0 bases; bases outside gene matches: 4.

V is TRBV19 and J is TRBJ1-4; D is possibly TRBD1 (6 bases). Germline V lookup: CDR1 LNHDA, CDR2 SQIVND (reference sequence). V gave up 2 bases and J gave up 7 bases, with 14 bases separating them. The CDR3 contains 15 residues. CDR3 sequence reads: CASSITGGNGEKLFF. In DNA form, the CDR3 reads TGTGCCAGTAGTATAACCGGGGGCAATGGTGAAAAACTGTTTTTT.